This TCR beta chain was identified during a study of blood T cell repertoires in COVID-19 (dated by TCRdb to 2018 to 2020). Turning to the overall study: Samples from collaborators originated in the United States, Italy and Spain and spanned both the acute and convalescent phases of COVID-19. The material from the prospective study consisted of cDNA or gDNA derived from T cells, B-cell-depleted T cells, or PBMCs. Subjects who had been exposed to COVID-19, were actively infected with it, or had recovered from it provided the deeply sampled blood TCRbeta repertoires that made up the dataset. A freely available public database, intended as a resource for researchers studying the immune response to SARS-CoV-2, is where the repertoires were released. The samples were drawn from the first 160 participants of the ongoing ImmuneRACE study and from 950 to 1,500 subjects provided by 6 global collaborators. Nearly every sample came with metadata listing a de-identified subject ID, COVID-19 status, age in years and sex. HLA class I and class II types, where available, came from metadata supplied by the sample provider rather than from assay-based typing. The full study reports these points: How much clinical and demographic metadata was included differed by source and by participant, and the metadata was provided uncurated.

The immunoSEQ Assay, a bias-controlled multiplex PCR, was used to amplify TCRbeta CDR3 regions from genomic DNA. The original methods were these. Within the assay, amplification of reference gene primers was used to estimate how many nucleated cells each sample contained. Sequence reads were collapsed and filtered to measure the absolute abundance of every unique TCRbeta CDR3 rearrangement. Productive Simpson clonality was computed per sample as the square root of Simpson's diversity index over productive rearrangements. TCRdb took over this immuneACCESS table, retaining in-frame rearrangements with V and J assigned. Such tables are incomplete; in checked studies, under half of the missing clones stem from an unresolved V gene, and the remainder is unexplained. V and J calls and clone size follow that table, whereas D and trimming were derived from the DNA. The sample profile shows some 290,000 clones; 88% of them were found once. The ten top clones hold 11% of the sample.

With regard to this clone: It lacks a known antigen. No base quality values were provided; no much bigger clone lies one nucleotide off.

One collaborating source in Seattle enrolled patients while the patients were actively infected and followed the patients over time throughout the course of disease. Whole blood was collected in K2EDTA tubes by collaborating institutions according to the institutions' own protocols. Collaborator samples were shipped for TCRbeta analysis as frozen whole blood, isolated PBMCs, or DNA extracted from either sample type. The V and J ends are trimmed by 4 bases and 4 bases, leaving 16 bases between them. From a lookup of the germline V gene, CDR1 and CDR2 are SGHNT and YENEEA. The CDR3 goes from the cysteine to the phenylalanine over 15 residues. The entry retains the CDR3 DNA only, 45 bases that are in frame from base 1.

The receptor chain draws on TRBV11-3 and TRBJ1-1, with TRBD1 perhaps the D gene, on 6 matching bases. Sequenced sample: peripheral blood. This sequence was found in a woman in her thirties with COVID-19, enrolled during active disease. The sequenced DNA is TGTGCCAGCAGCTCCAGGACAGCCCAGGGCACTGAAGCTTTCTTT. Translated, it reads CASSSRTAQGTEAFF.